Each of the 21 T cell receptor beta chains below was sequenced from the same sample in a study of cytomegalovirus exposure and HLA in healthy donors (dated by TCRdb to 2017 to 2019). Libraries came from the immunoSEQ multiplex PCR assay. A mixture of 60 forward primers for TCR Vbeta segments and 13 reverse primers for TCR Jbeta segments was used in the multiplex PCR. TCRdb took this table from immuneACCESS and kept in-frame rearrangements with V and J called. Such tables lack part of the clones; where checked against another copy, unresolved V genes explain under half of the gap, and the rest is unexplained. This sample is represented by more than 95,000 clones; roughly 9% of them were singletons. The top ten constitute roughly 3.1% of the sample. Sequenced: PBMCs. These receptors originate from a man in his thirties or forties in good health and CMV-seronegative.

The chain links TRBV7-3 to TRBJ2-7; D unresolved. V was trimmed by 2 bases and J by 2 bases, leaving 7 bases between them. CDR3 size: 13 residues. CDR1 and CDR2 (germline): SGHTA, FQGTGA. The CDR3 DNA reads TGTGCCAGCAGCTTAGGAGTTACCTACGAGCAGTACTTC. Its translation is CASSLGVTYEQYF.

The chain links TRBV30 to TRBJ2-3; 12 bases align to TRBD2. V dropped 3 bases and J dropped 6; count of bases not matched to a gene: 13. CDR1 is GTSNPN and CDR2 is SVGIG in the germline V gene (reference sequence). CDR3 length equals 17 residues. CDR3: CAWSIHTGLAGGDTQYF. For the CDR3, the DNA is TGTGCCTGGAGCATACACACCGGGCTAGCGGGGGGGGATACGCAGTATTTT.

This clone was seen only a few times. The J gene is TRBJ2-1, the V gene TRBV28; 8 bases match TRBD2. The CDR3 has 13 residues. CDR1 and CDR2 (germline): MDHEN, SYDVKM. Unmatched junction bases numbered 7, after V lost 7 bases and J lost 8 bases. The CDR3 nucleotides read TGTGCCAGCACCTCCGGGGGGGAGGATGAGCAGTTCTTC. Protein: CASTSGGEDEQFF. The entire variable domain, with the rest obtained from reference TRBV28 and TRBJ2-1, is as follows: DVKVTQSSRYLVKRTGEKVFLECVQDMDHENMFWYRQDPGLGLRLIYFSYDVKMKEKGDIPEGYSVSREKKERFSLILESASTNQTSMYLCASTSGGEDEQFFGPGTRLTVL.

This clone was seen only a few times. The V and J genes are TRBV29-1 and TRBJ1-1; weak D call: TRBD1 (6 bases). CDR1 SQVTM and CDR2 ANQGSEA come from the germline V gene. V lost 2 bases and J 1 base, leaving 11 bases between the germline ends. The CDR3 extends over 14 amino acids. The DNA of the CDR3 is TGCAGCGTTGAACAGGTCAGGGGGAACACTGAAGCTTTCTTT. It specifies CSVEQVRGNTEAFF.

This clone was found a few times. This chain connects TRBV9 to TRBJ1-1; D may be TRBD1 (5 bases). The V end lost 8 bases, the J end lost 4 bases, and 12 bases lay between the germline ends. CDR3 length equals 12 residues. Per germline, CDR1 SGDLS and CDR2 YYNGEE. The CDR3 DNA sequence: TGTGCCAGAACAGGAGACCTCACTGAAGCTTTCTTT. Its translation is CARTGDLTEAFF. Drawing the rest from reference TRBV9 and TRBJ1-1, the complete variable domain is DSGVTQTPKHLITATGQRVTLRCSPRSGDLSVYWYQQSLDQGLQFLIQYYNGEERAKGNILERFSAQQFPDLHSELNLSSLELGDSALYFCARTGDLTEAFFGQGTRLTVV.

A few counts support this clone. This rearrangement joins TRBV19 to TRBJ2-2, with TRBD1 matching 8 bases. CDR1 is LNHDA and CDR2 is SQIVND in the germline V gene (reference sequence). With V trimmed by 8 bases and J by 4 bases, 3 bases remained unmatched. The CDR3 is made up of 13 amino acids. The CDR3 spells CASRRGLTGELFF. Written as DNA, the CDR3 is TGTGCCAGTCGCAGGGGGCTCACCGGGGAGCTGTTTTTT.

This clone was counted between two and nine times. This sequence joins TRBV4-1 and TRBJ1-4, with D tentatively TRBD1 (5 bases). This CDR3 region has 19 residues. Germline CDR1 reads MGHRA; CDR2 reads YSYEKL. Trimming pared 0 bases from V and 8 bases from J, leaving 25 bases between. CDR3 nucleotides: TGCGCCAGCAGCCAAGATTTACCCCCGTGGGGGGAAGGTCGGGAAAAACTGTTTTTT. Amino acids: CASSQDLPPWGEGREKLFF.

V and J are TRBV7-9 and TRBJ2-1; 11 nucleotides align to TRBD2. This CDR3 is 16 amino acids long. Germline V gives CDR1 SEHNR, CDR2 FQNEAQ (reference sequence). After removal of 4 bases from V and 5 bases from J, the junction contained 7 bases not matched to a gene. CDR3 nucleotide sequence: TGTGCCAGCAGCTCCGGGACTAGCGGAGACCACAATGAGCAGTTCTTC. The encoded protein is CASSSGTSGDHNEQFF.

This chain uses TRBV30 with TRBJ2-7, with a weak D call TRBD2 (6 bases). Germline V gene sequence: CDR1 GTSNPN, CDR2 SVGIG (reference sequence). CDR3 size: 14 residues. V was clipped by 0 bases and J by 3 bases, with 12 bases between them. CDR3 DNA sequence: TGTGCCTGGAGTGTACGGGGGTCGGGCTACGAGCAGTACTTC. This gives the protein CAWSVRGSGYEQYF.

V and J are TRBV18 and TRBJ1-6; perhaps TRBD1 as D (5 bases). The ends were cut back, 5 bases at V and 11 bases at J, with 13 bases in the middle. Germline lookup yields CDR1 KGHSH and CDR2 LQKENI. The CDR3 extends over 13 amino acids. The CDR3 coding sequence is TGTGCCAGCTCAGGGGGGACCGCGACACCCCTCCACTTT. Its translation is CASSGGTATPLHF.

The chain is built from TRBV27 and TRBJ2-3, with D possibly being TRBD1 (6 bases). This CDR3 spans 13 amino acids. Per germline, CDR1 MNHEY and CDR2 SMNVEV (reference sequence). V lost 7 bases, J lost 10 bases, and 18 bases lay in between. The CDR3 protein is CASKGVHWESQYF. Here the CDR3 DNA reads TGTGCCAGCAAGGGGGTGCACTGGGAGTCGCAGTATTTT.

The V and J genes are TRBV4-2 and TRBJ2-1; D not certain. The CDR3 length is 15 residues. The ends were cut back, 2 bases at V and 6 bases at J, with 14 bases in the middle. Germline CDR1 is LGHNA and CDR2 is YNFKEQ. This CDR3 reads CASSQQTFSLNEQFF. The CDR3 nucleotides are TGTGCCAGCAGCCAACAGACTTTTTCCCTCAATGAGCAGTTCTTC.

The V gene is TRBV6-5, the J gene TRBJ1-3; no clear D gene. V was pared by 0 bases and J by 4 bases, with 7 bases between. This CDR3 contains 14 residues. Looked up from germline, CDR1 is MNHEY and CDR2 is SVGAGI. DNA of the CDR3: TGTGCCAGCAGTTACTCGTCGGGAGGAAACACCATATATTTT. This encodes CASSYSSGGNTIYF.

The chain uses TRBV7-9 and TRBJ2-7; D might be TRBD1 (5 bases). In germline, CDR1 is SEHNR, CDR2 FQNEAQ (reference sequence). V was shortened by 5 bases and J by 7 bases, with 12 bases between the two germline ends. The CDR3 length is 12 residues. CDR3 in DNA: TGTGCCAGCAGCCCGACAGCGTTTGAGCAGTACTTC. This gives the protein CASSPTAFEQYF.

This clone has only a few counts. This chain joins TRBV6-1 and TRBJ2-7; no definite D call. Per germline, CDR1 MNHNS and CDR2 SASEGT. V dropped 1 base and J dropped 0 bases, with 10 bases sitting between them. This CDR3 comprises 15 residues. Written as DNA, the CDR3 is TGTGCCAGCAGTGAAGAAGACGCTAGCTCCTACGAGCAGTACTTC. Translated, it gives CASSEEDASSYEQYF.

V gene TRBV11-3 combines with J gene TRBJ2-6; 13 nucleotides line up with TRBD2. V lost 4 bases, J lost 0 bases, and 3 bases stayed unmatched. This CDR3 is built from 18 residues. Germline V gene lookup returns CDR1 SGHNT and CDR2 YENEEA. In DNA form, the CDR3 reads TGTGCCAGCAGCTCGGGACTAGCGGGAAACTCTGGGGCCAACGTCCTGACTTTC. It yields the protein CASSSGLAGNSGANVLTF.

For this clone: It is likely a read error, because the conserved phenylalanine at the end of the CDR3 is missing. The chain joins TRBV7-9 to TRBJ1-6; D might be TRBD1 (5 bases). This CDR3 is 14 amino acids long. The germline CDR1 and CDR2 sequences are SEHNR and FQNEAQ (reference sequence). Between the trimmed V and J ends, which lost 1 base and 9 bases, there was a span of 10 bases. The CDR3 sequence: CASSLEQGGSPLHV. The CDR3 DNA reads as TGTGCCAGCAGCTTAGAGCAGGGCGGTTCACCCCTCCACGTT.

The gene calls are TRBV5-1 and TRBJ1-1, with TRBD1 as a possible D gene (6 bases). Trimming stripped 0 bases from V and 5 bases from J, with 14 bases between. This CDR3 has 15 residues. The germline V gene has CDR1 SGHRS and CDR2 YFSETQ. Written as DNA, the CDR3 is TGCGCCAGCAGCTTGGCGACAGGCGGGGGTACTGAAGCTTTCTTT. It is translated as CASSLATGGGTEAFF.

This clone has a handful of counts. CDR3 residues: CASSRDRYSYEQYF. CDR3 sequence (DNA): TGTGCCAGCAGCCGGGACAGATACTCCTACGAGCAGTACTTC. The chain has TRBV7-2 and TRBJ2-7; 7 nucleotides line up with TRBD1. The CDR3 consists of 14 residues. Unmatched junction bases numbered 4, after V lost 5 bases and J lost 0 bases. Germline V CDR1 and CDR2: SGHTA, FQGNSA.

This clone was counted ten times or more. The CDR3 protein is CASSPGQAQPQHF. The CDR3 nucleotides read TGCGCCAGCAGTCCAGGACAGGCTCAGCCCCAGCATTTT. The chain links TRBV10-2 to TRBJ1-5, with 7 nucleotides matching TRBD1. The junction had 4 bases not matched to a gene; V was cut back by 5 bases and J by 6 bases. The germline V gene encodes CDR1 WSHSY and CDR2 SAAADI. The CDR3 extends over 13 amino acids.

The chain combines TRBV5-1 with TRBJ2-3; 12 nucleotides align to TRBD2. Trimming cost V 7 bases and J 6 bases; bases outside gene matches: 9. Germline V CDR1 and CDR2: SGHRS, YFSETQ. The CDR3 is made up of 15 amino acids. CDR3 in amino acids: CASRILAGGVDTQYF. The CDR3, as DNA: TGCGCCAGCCGAATACTAGCGGGAGGTGTGGATACGCAGTATTTT.